The rows below give T cell receptor beta chains drawn from one sample of a study of control samples from healthy donors and cancer patients. Assay: immunoSEQ multiplex PCR; the TCRdb copy retains only in-frame clones and omits some. The sample lists about 120,000 clones, roughly 90% seen once, with 2.1% in the top ten. Sequenced material: blood. These TCRs come from a woman aged 45-65 years in good health. Both conserved end residues are part of each CDR3. The D gene is left open where the match is weak. Not all rows give a size; the values are once, few, many and, for expanded clones, a class.

D gene	clone size	V gene	J gene	CDR3 protein	CDR3 DNA
TRBD1	NA	TRBV9	TRBJ1-1	CATGRGAPVIF	TGTGCCACTGGCAGGGGGGCCCCAGTGATCTTT
NA	NA	TRBV3-1/TRBV3-2	TRBJ2-7	CASSQGGTRKFEQYF	TGTGCCAGCAGCCAAGGGGGGACACGAAAATTCGAGCAGTACTTC
NA	NA	TRBV3-1/TRBV3-2	TRBJ1-5	CASSPRQSNQPQHF	TGTGCCAGCAGCCCGAGACAGAGCAATCAGCCCCAGCATTTT
TRBD2	NA	TRBV7-9	TRBJ2-3	CASSPSTSGRPSSTDTQYF	TGTGCCAGCAGCCCCTCAACTAGCGGGAGGCCCTCTAGCACAGATACGCAGTATTTT
TRBD1	NA	TRBV28	TRBJ1-5	CASSLVGQGNQPQHF	TGTGCCAGCAGTTTAGTGGGACAGGGGAATCAGCCCCAGCATTTT
NA	NA	TRBV18	TRBJ2-1	CASSPPMGSYNEQFF	TGTGCCAGCTCACCACCAATGGGCTCCTACAATGAGCAGTTCTTC
TRBD1	NA	TRBV5-4	TRBJ2-6	CASSFGTGASGANVLTF	TGTGCCAGCAGCTTCGGGACAGGGGCCTCTGGGGCCAACGTCCTGACTTTC
NA	NA	TRBV27	TRBJ1-1	CASSTDARSSEAFF	TGTGCCAGCAGCACAGACGCCAGAAGTTCGGAAGCTTTCTTT
TRBD1	NA	TRBV9	TRBJ1-1	CASSTNRGRRTEAFF	TGTGCCAGCAGCACGAACAGGGGGCGGCGAACTGAAGCTTTCTTT
NA	NA	TRBV5-5	TRBJ2-7	CASSRGGTVQRGQYF	TGTGCCAGCAGCAGGGGAGGAACAGTGCAACGAGGGCAGTACTTC
NA	NA	TRBV5-4	TRBJ1-3	CASGSRDRSGNTIYF	TGTGCCAGCGGGTCCAGGGACCGTTCTGGAAACACCATATATTTT
NA	NA	TRBV29-1	TRBJ2-2	CSVGGGTNTGELFF	TGCAGCGTTGGGGGCGGGACGAACACCGGGGAGCTGTTTTTT
NA	NA	TRBV27	TRBJ1-3	CASKPGDFHSGNTIYF	TGTGCCAGTAAACCTGGGGACTTTCACTCTGGAAACACCATATATTTT
TRBD1	NA	TRBV10-3	TRBJ2-3	CAISPTGGTDTQYF	TGTGCCATCAGTCCGACAGGGGGCACAGATACGCAGTATTTT
NA	NA	TRBV21-1	TRBJ1-1	CASSSEVSGPNTEAFF	TGTGCCAGCAGCAGCGAGGTCTCAGGGCCGAACACTGAAGCTTTCTTT
TRBD2	few	TRBV4-2	TRBJ2-1	CASSSRTSGSDEQFF	TGTGCCAGCAGCTCCCGGACTAGCGGGAGCGATGAGCAGTTCTTC
TRBD1	NA	TRBV7-9	TRBJ1-2	CASSRDRAGYTF	TGTGCCAGCAGCCGGGACAGGGCTGGCTACACCTTC
NA	NA	TRBV6-6	TRBJ1-2	CASSSGRGYGYTF	TGTGCCAGCAGCTCCGGGAGGGGATATGGCTACACCTTC
NA	once	TRBV19	TRBJ1-2	CASNPRRGAGYGYTF	TGTGCCAGTAATCCGAGGAGGGGCGCCGGCTATGGCTACACCTTC
TRBD1	NA	TRBV27	TRBJ2-2	CASRTGDTGELFF	TGTGCCAGCAGGACAGGGGACACCGGGGAGCTGTTTTTT
NA	NA	TRBV11-2	TRBJ1-1	CASSPRGRLTEAFF	TGTGCCAGCAGCCCTCGGGGGCGCCTCACTGAAGCTTTCTTT
NA	NA	TRBV5-1	TRBJ1-1	CASAPEGYRGEAFF	TGCGCCAGCGCTCCGGAGGGCTATAGGGGTGAAGCTTTCTTT
NA	NA	TRBV28	TRBJ2-2	CATSTGTENTGELFF	TGTGCCACTTCGACCGGGACCGAGAACACCGGGGAGCTGTTTTTT
TRBD2	NA	TRBV9	TRBJ2-1	CASSVTGTSVLSEQFF	TGTGCCAGCAGCGTAACCGGGACTAGCGTGTTAAGTGAGCAGTTCTTC
TRBD1	NA	TRBV24-1	TRBJ2-5	CATSDPRRGTGGVETQYF	TGTGCCACCAGTGACCCCCGGCGAGGGACAGGGGGGGTCGAGACCCAGTACTTC
NA	NA	TRBV5-1	TRBJ1-5	CASSLGQGNNQPQHF	TGCGCCAGCAGCTTGGGGCAGGGCAACAATCAGCCCCAGCATTTT
NA	NA	TRBV19	TRBJ1-4	CASSMGRRQNEKLFF	TGTGCCAGTAGTATGGGACGACGGCAGAATGAAAAACTGTTTTTT
TRBD2	NA	TRBV5-1	TRBJ2-3	CASSPSGTSGTTDTQYF	TGCGCCAGCAGCCCGTCCGGGACTAGCGGGACCACAGATACGCAGTATTTT
NA	NA	TRBV3-1/TRBV3-2	TRBJ1-2	CASSQTDGGYGYTF	TGTGCCAGCAGCCAAACGGATGGAGGGTATGGCTACACCTTC
NA	NA	TRBV5-1	TRBJ1-1	CASSLVPGNTEAFF	TGCGCCAGCAGCTTGGTTCCCGGTAACACTGAAGCTTTCTTT
NA	NA	TRBV7-8	TRBJ2-5	CASSIGTTQETQYF	TGTGCCAGCAGTATAGGTACTACCCAAGAGACCCAGTACTTC
TRBD1	NA	TRBV19	TRBJ1-1	CASSIGQGVNTEAFF	TGTGCCAGTAGTATAGGGCAGGGGGTGAACACTGAAGCTTTCTTT